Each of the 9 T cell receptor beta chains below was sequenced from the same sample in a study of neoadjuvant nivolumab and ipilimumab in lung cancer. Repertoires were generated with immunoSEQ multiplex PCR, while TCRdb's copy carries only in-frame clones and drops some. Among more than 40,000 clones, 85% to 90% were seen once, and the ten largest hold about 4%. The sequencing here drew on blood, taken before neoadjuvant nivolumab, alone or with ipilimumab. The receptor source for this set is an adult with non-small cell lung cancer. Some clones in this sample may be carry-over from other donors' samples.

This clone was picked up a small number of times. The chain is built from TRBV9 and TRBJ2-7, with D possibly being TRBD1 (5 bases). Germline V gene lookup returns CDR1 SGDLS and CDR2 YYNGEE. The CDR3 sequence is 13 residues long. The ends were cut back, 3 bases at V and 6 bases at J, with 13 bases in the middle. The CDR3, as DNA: TGTGCCAGCAGCGCCGACCAAAGGGGCGAGCAGTACTTC. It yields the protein CASSADQRGEQYF. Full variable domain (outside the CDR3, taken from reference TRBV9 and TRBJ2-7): DSGVTQTPKHLITATGQRVTLRCSPRSGDLSVYWYQQSLDQGLQFLIQYYNGEERAKGNILERFSAQQFPDLHSELNLSSLELGDSALYFCASSADQRGEQYFGPGTRLTVT.

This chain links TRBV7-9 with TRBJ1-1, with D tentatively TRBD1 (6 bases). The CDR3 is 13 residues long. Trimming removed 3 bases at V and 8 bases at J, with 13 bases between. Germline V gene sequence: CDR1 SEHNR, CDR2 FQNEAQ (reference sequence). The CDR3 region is CASSLGGGTEAFF. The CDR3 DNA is TGTGCCAGCAGCTTGGGAGGGGGAACCGAAGCTTTCTTT.

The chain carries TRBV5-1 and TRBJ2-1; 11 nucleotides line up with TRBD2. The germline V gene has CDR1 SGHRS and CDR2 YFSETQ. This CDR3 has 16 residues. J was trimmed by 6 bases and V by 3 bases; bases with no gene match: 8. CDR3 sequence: CASSSNGLAGGNEQFF. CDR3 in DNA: TGCGCCAGCAGCTCGAACGGACTAGCGGGCGGCAATGAGCAGTTCTTC.

The DNA of the CDR3 is TGTGCCAGCAGGGGGACTAGTTCCTACGAGCAGTACTTC. It yields the protein CASRGTSSYEQYF. The rearrangement links TRBV6-6 to TRBJ2-7; 8 positions match TRBD2. Trimming took 6 bases from V and 1 from J; bases not matched to a gene: 2. This CDR3 region has 13 residues. Looked up from germline, CDR1 is MNHNY and CDR2 is SVGAGI (reference sequence).

The CDR3 sequence is CASSLGSETQYF. As DNA, the CDR3 is TGTGCCAGCAGCTTGGGATCGGAGACCCAGTACTTC. The chain combines TRBV7-2 with TRBJ2-5; D not certain. Trimming took 3 bases from V and 5 from J, leaving 7 bases between them. The CDR3 length is 12 residues. Germline V gives CDR1 SGHTA, CDR2 FQGNSA.

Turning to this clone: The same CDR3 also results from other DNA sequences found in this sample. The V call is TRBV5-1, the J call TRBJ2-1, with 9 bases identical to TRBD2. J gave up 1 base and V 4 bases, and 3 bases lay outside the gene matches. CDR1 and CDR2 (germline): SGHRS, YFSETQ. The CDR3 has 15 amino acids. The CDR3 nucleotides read TGCGCCAGCAGCCTGACTAGCGGATCCTACAATGAGCAGTTCTTC. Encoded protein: CASSLTSGSYNEQFF.

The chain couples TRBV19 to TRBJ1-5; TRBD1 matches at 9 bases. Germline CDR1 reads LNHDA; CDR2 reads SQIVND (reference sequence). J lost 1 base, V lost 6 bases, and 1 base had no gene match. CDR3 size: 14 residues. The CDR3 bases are TGTGCCAGTAGGACAGGGGGAAGCAATCAGCCCCAGCATTTT. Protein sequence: CASRTGGSNQPQHF.

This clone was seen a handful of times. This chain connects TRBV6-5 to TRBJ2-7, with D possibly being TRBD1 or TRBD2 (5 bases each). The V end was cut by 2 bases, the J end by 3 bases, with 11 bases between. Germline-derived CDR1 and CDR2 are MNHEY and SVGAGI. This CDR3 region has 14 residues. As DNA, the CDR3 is TGTGCCAGCAGTTACCAGGGACGAGGCTACGAGCAGTACTTC. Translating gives CASSYQGRGYEQYF.

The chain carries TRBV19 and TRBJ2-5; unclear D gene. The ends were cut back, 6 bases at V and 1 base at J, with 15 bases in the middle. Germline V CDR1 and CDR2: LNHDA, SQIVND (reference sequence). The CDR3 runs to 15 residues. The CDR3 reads CASSGRVLGQETQYF. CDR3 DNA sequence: TGTGCCAGTAGCGGACGGGTTTTGGGCCAAGAGACCCAGTACTTC.